Described below is a single TCR beta chain sequence and its context. Trimming removed 3 bases at V and 12 bases at J, with 16 bases between. This CDR3 is 13 amino acids long. Germline V gene sequence: CDR1 SGDLS, CDR2 YYNGEE. The data are from a study of shared clonotypes between healthy human individuals. As handled by the study authors: Filtering differed, since immunoSEQ gave only junction sequences and no quality scores. Only in-frame clones appear in the TCRdb table, and some are missing; sequencing was by immunoSEQ multiplex PCR. V and J calls and clone size are copied from that table; D and trimming were computed from the DNA. The sample records 2,500,000 or so clones, more than 80% being singletons.

The sequence was collected from a man aged 18 to 29 in good health. The sequenced sample consisted of naive CD4+ T cells sorted from blood. Subset of the sample: CD45RA+ positively selected. This chain joins TRBV9 and TRBJ2-1, with D tentatively TRBD2 (5 bases). CDR3 region: CASSAEAIQGQFF. Written as DNA, the CDR3 is TGTGCCAGCAGCGCGGAGGCCATTCAAGGGCAGTTCTTC.